This T cell receptor (beta chain) was sequenced during a study of cytomegalovirus exposure and HLA in healthy donors. Study-wide results and caveats: According to the study, roughly 160 TCR beta chains were cytomegalovirus-associated. Another analysis was done later, and it associated approximately 18,000 TCR beta sequences with HLA alleles at 0.05 false discovery rate. As confirmed in vitro, three CMV-associated chains were specific for CMV antigens. Most TCR sequences showed up rarely, but some public TCRs showed up in many donors.

Losses at the gene ends were 6 bases for V and 5 bases for J; bases not matched to a gene: 12. CDR1 MNHEY and CDR2 SMNVEV come from the germline V gene (reference sequence). The CDR3 runs 15 residues. The PCR contained 60 Vbeta and 13 Jbeta primers. Here immunoSEQ multiplex PCR was the method, and the copy in TCRdb shows in-frame clones only, minus some. The sample comprises some 180,000 clones, 9.5% of which are singletons, and 1% to 1.5% rests with the top ten. On this clone: Its antigen is not known.

The receptor comes from a woman in her twenties or thirties in good health and CMV-seropositive. The source material was PBMCs. The V call is TRBV27, the J call TRBJ1-1, with TRBD1 identical over 7 bases. This CDR3 reads CASRPTGVRTTEAFF. The CDR3 bases are TGTGCCAGCAGGCCTACAGGGGTCCGGACAACTGAAGCTTTCTTT.